The 7 T cell receptor beta chains below were found in one sample sequenced in a study of control samples from healthy donors and cancer patients. Some clones are missing from TCRdb's copy, which holds only in-frame ones; the method was immunoSEQ multiplex PCR. This repertoire includes under 200,000 clones. Sample: blood. Source of these receptors: a woman aged 25 to 45 in good health.

The V and J genes are TRBV9 and TRBJ1-2; D not certain. The CDR3 runs to 13 residues. CDR1 is SGDLS, CDR2 YYNGEE, per germline. Trimming removed 4 bases from V and 14 bases from J, with 21 bases in between. The CDR3 DNA reads as TGTGCCAGCAGCCCTTCAACTCCGGGTATCTATACCTTC. Amino acid sequence: CASSPSTPGIYTF.

The CDR3 DNA sequence: TGTGCCAGCAACAGGGAAGGGGCTCATGAAAAACTGTTTTTT. Translated: CASNREGAHEKLFF. The rearrangement links TRBV2 to TRBJ1-4, with D possibly matching TRBD1 (6 bases). Trimming removed 7 bases from V and 6 bases from J, with 15 bases in between. CDR3 length: 14 amino acids. The germline gives CDR1 SNHLY, CDR2 FYNNEI.

The chain couples TRBV9 to TRBJ2-2, with 10 bases lining up with TRBD1. Trimming at V came to 0 bases and at J to 5 bases, leaving 4 bases not matched to a gene. This CDR3 spans 16 amino acids. Per the germline V gene, CDR1 is SGDLS and CDR2 is YYNGEE. CDR3 in DNA: TGTGCCAGCAGCGTAGGCGGACAGGGGGGGACCGGGGAGCTGTTTTTT. It translates to CASSVGGQGGTGELFF.

This chain joins TRBV6-5 and TRBJ1-6; possibly TRBD1 for D (5 bases). Germline V gene lookup returns CDR1 MNHEY and CDR2 SVGAGI. V lost 6 bases to trimming and J lost 10 bases, with 10 bases between them. The CDR3 covers 12 residues. The CDR3 DNA sequence: TGTGCCAGCAGGGGGGTACGGTCACCCCTCCACTTT. Translated: CASRGVRSPLHF.

CDR3: CASSSRQQNQPQHF. CDR3 coding DNA: TGTGCCAGCAGCTCCCGACAGCAGAATCAGCCCCAGCATTTT. The chain couples TRBV7-8 to TRBJ1-5, with D perhaps TRBD1 (5 bases). The CDR3 runs 14 residues. The ends were cut back, 4 bases at V and 4 bases at J, with 11 bases in the middle. Germline CDR1 reads SGHVS; CDR2 reads FQNEAQ.

The chain employs TRBV18 and TRBJ1-6, with TRBD1 matching over 9 bases. After removal of 3 bases from V and 4 bases from J, the junction contained 4 bases not matched to a gene. Germline V gene data show CDR1 as KGHSH and CDR2 as LQKENI. The CDR3 sequence is 16 residues long. The CDR3 spells CASSPATGGYNSPLHF. Here the CDR3 DNA reads TGTGCCAGCTCACCTGCGACAGGGGGTTATAATTCACCCCTCCACTTT. The variable domain in full, completed from reference TRBV18 and TRBJ1-6, reads NAGVMQNPRHLVRRRGQEARLRCSPMKGHSHVYWYRQLPEEGLKFMVYLQKENIIDESGMPKERFSAEFPKEGPSILRIQQVVRGDSAAYFCASSPATGGYNSPLHFGNGTRLTVT.

This sequence joins TRBV7-2 and TRBJ1-6, with TRBD1 identical over 7 bases. The CDR3 loop spans 15 amino acids. CDR1 and CDR2 (germline): SGHTA, FQGNSA. V was clipped by 1 base and J by 9 bases; unmatched bases: 6. CDR3: CASSLDAGQTSPLHF. CDR3 DNA: TGTGCCAGCAGCTTAGATGCGGGACAGACTTCACCCCTCCACTTT. Using reference TRBV7-2 and TRBJ1-6 for the parts outside the CDR3, the full variable domain is GAGVSQSPSNKVTEKGKDVELRCDPISGHTALYWYRQSLGQGLEFLIYFQGNSAPDKSGLPSDRFSAERTGGSVSTLTIQRTQQEDSAVYLCASSLDAGQTSPLHFGNGTRLTVT.